The rows below give T cell receptor beta chains drawn from one sample of a study of molecular identifiers for immune sequencing clone quantification. In TCRdb, the PCR reads were re-called with MiXCR into one record per CDR3 protein. The table has 300,000 to 400,000 distinct CDR3 sequences, 24% seen once. The material sequenced was naive CD8+ T cells from blood, with Jurkat cell RNA spiked in. These receptors were collected from a human donor in good health. Some libraries in this study had Jurkat cell RNA spiked in. Each CDR3 is given with its conserved first and last residue. D genes are given only for firm matches. Expanded clones are given a class, and other clones once, few, many or no size at all.

V	J	D	size	CDR3	DNA
TRBV6-2/TRBV6-3	TRBJ2-7	-	many	CASSPSERREQYF	TGTGCCAGCAGTCCCTCCGAGAGGCGCGAGCAGTACTTC
TRBV7-9	TRBJ1-6	TRBD1	many	CASSWGQGANSPLHF	TGTGCCAGCAGCTGGGGACAGGGGGCAAATTCACCCCTCCACTTT
TRBV7-2	TRBJ2-5	TRBD2	few	CASSLAGTSGTETQYF	TGTGCCAGCAGCTTAGCAGGGACTAGCGGGACGGAGACCCAGTACTTC
TRBV13	TRBJ2-5	TRBD2	many	CASTSGGYQETQYF	TGTGCCAGCACTAGCGGAGGGTACCAAGAGACCCAGTACTTC
TRBV11-2	TRBJ2-4	-	-	CVSRGPGGAKNIQYF	TGTGTCAGCAGGGGCCCTGGAGGGGCCAAAAACATTCAGTACTTC
TRBV28	TRBJ2-3	-	few	CASSLWVRGRDASTDTQYF	TGTGCCAGCAGTTTGTGGGTGAGGGGGCGGGATGCGAGCACAGATACGCAGTATTTT
TRBV24-1	TRBJ2-1	-	many	CATSDGLYNEQFF	TGTGCCACCAGTGACGGACTTTACAATGAGCAGTTCTTC
TRBV4-1	TRBJ1-4	-	-	CASSQEGQERGKLFF	TGCGCCAGCAGCCAAGAAGGGCAGGAGAGAGGAAAACTGTTTTTT
TRBV7-8	TRBJ2-1	TRBD2	-	CASSLTSTMGEQFF	TGTGCCAGCAGCTTGACTAGCACGATGGGTGAGCAGTTCTTC
TRBV13	TRBJ2-3	-	-	CASSLGEAGADTQYF	TGTGCCAGCAGCTTAGGCGAGGCAGGGGCAGATACGCAGTATTTT
TRBV6-5	TRBJ2-6	-	many	CASSWFQSSGANVLTF	TGTGCCAGCAGTTGGTTTCAGAGCTCTGGGGCCAACGTCCTGACTTTC
TRBV7-6	TRBJ2-3	-	few	CASSLAASEDTQYF	TGTGCCAGCAGCTTAGCGGCTAGCGAGGATACGCAGTATTTT
TRBV6-5	TRBJ2-7	TRBD2	many	CASRRGVSVEQYF	TGTGCCAGCAGACGGGGGGTCAGCGTAGAGCAGTACTTC
TRBV5-3	TRBJ2-7	-	-	CASSPGPAYEPHF	TGTGCCAGCAGCCCGGGACCGGCCTACGAGCCGCACTTC
TRBV12-3/TRBV12-4	TRBJ2-4	-	-	CASSQGELAKNIQYF	TGTGCCAGCAGCCAAGGGGAGCTAGCCAAAAACATTCAGTACTTC
TRBV24-1	TRBJ2-7	TRBD1	-	CATSPSGGDDEQYF	TGTGCCACCAGTCCTTCAGGGGGTGATGACGAGCAGTACTTC
TRBV20-1	TRBJ1-1	TRBD1	once	CSARNRGEITEAFF	TGCAGTGCTAGAAACAGGGGGGAGATCACTGAAGCTTTCTTT
TRBV4-1	TRBJ2-3	TRBD2	-	CASSQDWSGVSTDTQYF	TGCGCCAGCAGCCAAGATTGGAGCGGGGTTAGCACAGATACGCAGTATTTT
TRBV9	TRBJ2-2	-	many	CASSVTGELFF	TGTGCCAGTAGTGTCACCGGGGAGCTGTTTTTT
TRBV7-3	TRBJ2-3	-	few	CASSLMGWLGTDTQYF	TGTGCCAGCAGCTTAATGGGTTGGCTAGGCACAGATACGCAGTATTTT
TRBV15	TRBJ2-7	-	many	CATSRDRGRSYEQYF	TGTGCCACCAGCAGAGATCGGGGCAGATCCTACGAGCAGTACTTC
TRBV28	TRBJ2-3	-	-	CASSITISTDTQYF	TGTGCCAGCAGTATAACTATTAGCACAGATACGCAGTATTTT
TRBV28	TRBJ2-2	TRBD1	few	CASISLRDRDYTGELFF	TGTGCCAGCATTAGTCTCCGGGACAGGGATTACACCGGGGAGCTGTTTTTT
TRBV6-5	TRBJ1-1	-	many	CASSPGRGTEAFF	TGTGCCAGCAGCCCCGGACGGGGCACTGAAGCTTTCTTT
TRBV28	TRBJ2-3	TRBD2	-	CASSLNWGGSTDTQYF	TGTGCCAGCAGTTTAAATTGGGGGGGGAGCACAGATACGCAGTATTTT
TRBV4-1	TRBJ2-7	TRBD1	few	CASSLRQGSSYEQYF	TGCGCCAGCAGCCTCCGACAGGGAAGCTCCTACGAGCAGTACTTC
TRBV7-9	TRBJ2-7	TRBD2	-	CASRQIARTGTSGSYEQYF	TGTGCCAGCAGGCAAATTGCTCGGACAGGGACTAGCGGGTCCTACGAGCAGTACTTC
TRBV30	TRBJ1-1	-	many	CAWSVTENTEAFF	TGTGCCTGGAGTGTGACAGAGAACACTGAAGCTTTCTTT
TRBV4-2	TRBJ1-1	-	-	CASSQARLGGPLHPAAFF	TGTGCCAGCAGCCAAGCCCGGCTCGGAGGACCGCTGCACCCTGCCGCTTTCTTT
TRBV30	TRBJ2-7	-	many	CAWSVGPGDEQYF	TGTGCCTGGAGTGTTGGACCAGGGGACGAGCAGTACTTC
TRBV20-1	TRBJ1-1	TRBD1	few	CSAPGTGHTEAFF	TGCAGTGCTCCCGGGACAGGTCACACTGAAGCTTTCTTT
TRBV14	TRBJ1-2	TRBD1	-	CASSQGAGGFYGYTF	TGTGCCAGCAGCCAAGGGGCAGGGGGATTCTATGGCTACACCTTC
TRBV12-3/TRBV12-4	TRBJ2-1	TRBD1	-	CASSPRGRRDSYSYNEQFF	TGTGCCAGCAGTCCCAGGGGGCGAAGGGATAGTTACTCCTACAATGAGCAGTTCTTC
TRBV5-1	TRBJ2-1	TRBD1	many	CASSPTGGYEQFF	TGCGCCAGCAGCCCGACAGGGGGCTATGAGCAGTTCTTC
TRBV30	TRBJ1-5	-	few	CAWSVGGQQPQHF	TGTGCCTGGAGTGTAGGGGGGCAGCAGCCCCAGCATTTT
TRBV7-9	TRBJ1-1	-	many	CASSSTGSNTEAFF	TGTGCCAGCAGCTCGACAGGATCAAACACTGAAGCTTTCTTT
TRBV7-9	TRBJ2-5	TRBD1	few	CASSRTGAEETQYF	TGTGCCAGCAGTCGTACAGGGGCAGAGGAGACCCAGTACTTC
TRBV21-1	TRBJ2-3	-	-	CASSKGERWLSDTQSF	TGTGCCAGCAGCAAAGGAGAGCGGTGGCTGTCAGATACGCAGTCTTTT
TRBV7-9	TRBJ1-4	-	many	CASSDAHNEKLFF	TGTGCCAGCAGCGACGCCCATAATGAAAAACTGTTTTTT
TRBV7-9	TRBJ1-2	TRBD1	many	CASSLARTGFYGYTF	TGTGCCAGCAGCTTAGCGAGGACAGGCTTCTATGGCTACACCTTC
TRBV4-3	TRBJ2-1	-	few	CASSQNRAPYNEQFF	TGCGCCAGCAGCCAAAACAGGGCGCCCTACAATGAGCAGTTCTTC
TRBV12-3/TRBV12-4	TRBJ2-7	TRBD2	few	CASGRGLAGVEQYF	TGTGCCAGCGGCCGGGGACTAGCGGGGGTCGAGCAGTACTTC
TRBV6-5	TRBJ1-1	TRBD1	many	CASSYRQGSTEAFF	TGTGCCAGCAGTTACCGACAGGGTAGCACTGAAGCTTTCTTT
TRBV19	TRBJ2-2	TRBD1	-	CASSRGTGLVGELFF	TGTGCCAGTAGTAGGGGGACAGGGCTCGTCGGGGAGCTGTTTTTT
TRBV3-2	TRBJ2-7	-	few	CASSHLACYEQYF	TGTGCCAGCAGCCACCTAGCGTGCTACGAGCAGTACTTC
TRBV27	TRBJ2-7	-	many	CASSSGALEQYF	TGTGCCAGCAGTTCGGGAGCATTGGAGCAGTACTTC
TRBV11-3	TRBJ2-7	-	-	CASSSGDTTYEQYF	TGTGCCAGCAGCTCCGGGGATACAACCTACGAGCAGTACTTC
TRBV12-3/TRBV12-4	TRBJ2-5	TRBD2	many	CASRTSLGETQYF	TGTGCCAGCCGGACTAGCCTGGGTGAGACCCAGTACTTC
TRBV5-6	TRBJ1-5	-	many	CASSFFRAGNQPQHF	TGTGCCAGCAGCTTTTTCAGGGCAGGCAATCAGCCCCAGCATTTT
TRBV27	TRBJ2-3	-	-	CASSPLLGHENTDTQYF	TGTGCCAGCAGCCCGTTGCTAGGACATGAGAACACAGATACGCAGTATTTT
TRBV30	TRBJ2-3	-	-	CAWSVVGSTDTQYF	TGTGCCTGGAGTGTAGTTGGAAGCACAGATACGCAGTATTTT
TRBV4-1	TRBJ2-3	-	few	CASSTTSVKTDTQYF	TGCGCCAGCAGCACGACTAGTGTCAAGACAGATACGCAGTATTTT